The TCR beta chain under discussion was sequenced for a study of blood T cell repertoires in COVID-19. Sequencing was performed with immunoSEQ multiplex PCR; in TCRdb, only in-frame clones are kept and a portion is missing. The repertoire holds tens of thousands of clones, with about nine tenths as singletons. This clonotype was obtained from a man between 65 and 85 years old with active or convalescent COVID-19. Sample: peripheral blood.

CDR3 nucleotide sequence: TGTGCCAGCAGCCAGGGGACTAGTAACACAGATACGCAGTATTTT. It is translated as CASSQGTSNTDTQYF. V gene TRBV3-1 (or the pseudogene TRBV3-2) combines with J gene TRBJ2-3; 8 bases map to TRBD2. The CDR3 runs to 15 residues. J lost 2 bases, V lost 3 bases, and 4 bases had no gene match. The germline V gene encodes CDR1 LGHDT and CDR2 YNNKEL (reference sequence).